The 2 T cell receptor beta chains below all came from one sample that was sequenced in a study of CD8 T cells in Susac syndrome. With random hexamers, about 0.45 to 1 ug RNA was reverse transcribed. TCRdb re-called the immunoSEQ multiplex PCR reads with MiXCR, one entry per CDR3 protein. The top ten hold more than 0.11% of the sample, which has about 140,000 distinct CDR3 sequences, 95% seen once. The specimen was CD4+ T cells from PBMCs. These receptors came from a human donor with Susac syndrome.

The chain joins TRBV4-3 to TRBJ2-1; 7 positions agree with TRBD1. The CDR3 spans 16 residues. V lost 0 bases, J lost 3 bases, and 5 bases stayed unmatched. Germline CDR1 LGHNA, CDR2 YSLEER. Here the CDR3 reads CASSQDPSGGYNEQFF. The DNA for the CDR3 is TGCGCCAGCAGCCAAGACCCGTCAGGGGGCTACAATGAGCAGTTCTTC.

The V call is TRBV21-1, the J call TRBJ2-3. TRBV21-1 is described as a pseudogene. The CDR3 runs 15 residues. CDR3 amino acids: CASSRDSELTDTQYF. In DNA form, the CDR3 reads TGTGCCAGCAGCAGGGATTCAGAACTCACAGATACGCAGTATTTT.